This is a list of T cell receptor beta chains from one sample in a study of cytomegalovirus exposure and HLA in healthy donors. Profiling relied on immunoSEQ multiplex PCR, and the TCRdb table lists in-frame clones only, not all of them. The profile shows 100,000 to 150,000 clones, 65% to 80% of them singletons. Source material: PBMCs. The receptors originated from a male donor in good health and CMV-seropositive. The CDR3 runs from the conserved cysteine through the conserved F or W. The D gene is left open where the match is weak. Clone size is given for some rows only: seen once, a few or many times, or a class if the clone is expanded.

d_call j_call v_call clone_size cdr3_aa cdr3_nt
- TRBJ2-6 TRBV11-3 - CASSSGPSGANVLTF TGTGCCAGCAGCTCAGGGCCCTCTGGGGCCAACGTCCTGACTTTC
- TRBJ1-2 TRBV19 - CASTPTKGFDYGYTF TGTGCCAGTACCCCTACTAAGGGGTTCGACTATGGCTACACCTTC
- TRBJ2-3 TRBV6-5 - CASSYSRGDTQYF TGTGCCAGCAGTTACTCACGCGGAGATACGCAGTATTTT
- TRBJ2-6 TRBV27 once CASTTGRSSGANVLTF TGTGCCAGCACCACGGGGAGGAGCTCTGGGGCCAACGTCCTGACTTTC
TRBD2 TRBJ2-3 TRBV6-5 few CASSYSLAVEDTQYF TGTGCCAGCAGTTACTCACTAGCGGTCGAGGATACGCAGTATTTT
TRBD2 TRBJ2-1 TRBV11-3 - CASSGTSDSYNEQFF TGTGCCAGCAGCGGTACTAGCGACTCCTACAATGAGCAGTTCTTC
- TRBJ2-7 TRBV11-2 once CASSPLTLYEQYF TGTGCCAGCAGCCCCTTGACACTTTACGAGCAGTACTTC
- TRBJ1-1 TRBV2 - CASGGGQLNTEAFF TGTGCCAGCGGCGGGGGGCAGTTGAACACTGAAGCTTTCTTT
TRBD1 TRBJ1-1 TRBV7-9 - CASSPGQGNTEAFF TGTGCCAGCAGCCCGGGACAGGGTAACACTGAAGCTTTCTTT
- TRBJ2-6 TRBV5-1 - CASSWQGASSGANVLTF TGCGCCAGCAGCTGGCAGGGTGCAAGCTCTGGGGCCAACGTCCTGACTTTC
TRBD2 TRBJ2-5 TRBV2 - CASIVAPSGLKTQYF TGTGCCAGCATCGTAGCCCCTAGCGGGTTGAAGACCCAGTACTTC
TRBD1 TRBJ2-2 TRBV7-6 - CASSQTGGTGELFF TGTGCCAGCAGCCAGACAGGGGGCACCGGGGAGCTGTTTTTT
- TRBJ1-2 TRBV11-2 - CASSFSSNYGYTF TGTGCCAGCAGCTTCTCCTCTAACTATGGCTACACCTTC
TRBD1 TRBJ1-1 TRBV29-1 - CSVAQGAGTEAFF TGCAGCGTTGCACAGGGGGCCGGCACTGAAGCTTTCTTT
- TRBJ2-2 TRBV7-9 - CASSPSPGSNTGELFF TGTGCCAGCAGCCCATCCCCGGGTTCGAACACCGGGGAGCTGTTTTTT
- TRBJ1-3 TRBV4-2 - CASSQDRAGSGNTIYF TGTGCCAGCAGCCAAGATCGCGCAGGCTCTGGAAACACCATATATTTT
- TRBJ2-4 TRBV5-4 few CASSLGEGVAKNIQYF TGTGCCAGCAGCTTGGGAGAGGGAGTAGCCAAAAACATTCAGTACTTC
- TRBJ1-2 TRBV13 - CASSLGGTGYTF TGTGCCAGCAGCTTAGGAGGGACAGGCTACACCTTC
- TRBJ1-1 TRBV5-4 few CASSLAPFFDGGTEAFF TGTGCCAGCAGCTTGGCTCCCTTCTTCGACGGGGGCACTGAAGCTTTCTTT
TRBD1 TRBJ1-6 TRBV2 - CATRGQVTPNSPLHF TGTGCCACCCGAGGACAGGTCACGCCAAATTCACCCCTCCACTTT
- TRBJ1-1 TRBV25-1 once CASSDWEQEGSTEAFF TGTGCCAGCAGTGATTGGGAACAGGAGGGATCCACTGAAGCTTTCTTT
- TRBJ2-5 TRBV7-9 - CSSKEWGGDVQPETQYF TGTTCCAGCAAAGAATGGGGAGGAGATGTTCAGCCGGAGACCCAGTACTTC
TRBD2 TRBJ2-6 TRBV28 - CASSFPGGSGANVLTF TGTGCCAGCAGTTTCCCGGGGGGGTCTGGGGCCAACGTCCTGACTTTC
TRBD1 TRBJ1-2 TRBV9 - CASSWTGTNYGYTF TGTGCCAGCAGCTGGACAGGAACTAACTATGGCTACACCTTC
- TRBJ2-1 TRBV19 - CASSIGRYNEQFF TGTGCCAGTAGTATAGGGCGGTACAATGAGCAGTTCTTC
TRBD2 TRBJ2-3 TRBV5-4 - CASSFLREYTDTQYF TGTGCCAGCAGCTTTTTGCGGGAGTACACAGATACGCAGTATTTT
TRBD1 TRBJ2-2 TRBV5-1 - CASSFSGQGSTGELFF TGCGCCAGCAGCTTTTCCGGACAGGGGTCGACCGGGGAGCTGTTTTTT
TRBD2 TRBJ2-1 TRBV29-1 once CSVVGGRAYNEQFF TGCAGCGTTGTAGGCGGGAGGGCATACAATGAGCAGTTCTTC
- TRBJ2-1 TRBV28 - CASIRAGAAFNEQFF TGTGCCAGCATCCGTGCCGGAGCGGCCTTTAATGAGCAGTTCTTC
TRBD2 TRBJ2-5 TRBV2 few CASSELSSGGLQETQYF TGTGCCAGCAGTGAATTGTCTAGCGGGGGCCTACAAGAGACCCAGTACTTC
- TRBJ2-4 TRBV20-1 - CSATEDSQYF TGCAGTGCTACGGAGGACAGTCAGTACTTC
TRBD1 TRBJ1-6 TRBV7-6 - CASSDDRGNSPLHF TGTGCCAGCAGCGACGACAGGGGGAATTCACCCCTCCACTTT
TRBD1 TRBJ1-1 TRBV19 - CASSTLRQGMMNTEAFF TGTGCCAGTAGTACCCTCCGACAGGGGATGATGAACACTGAAGCTTTCTTT
- TRBJ2-5 TRBV1 few CTSSPRPQGSKETQYF TGCACCAGCAGCCCCCGTCCACAGGGATCGAAAGAGACCCAGTACTTC
- TRBJ2-2 TRBV5-1 - CASSFIIAGELFF TGCGCCAGCAGCTTCATCATTGCCGGGGAGCTGTTTTTT
TRBD2 TRBJ2-1 TRBV7-9 - CASSLQAGGPYNEQFF TGTGCCAGCAGCTTACAAGCGGGAGGGCCCTACAATGAGCAGTTCTTC
- TRBJ1-2 TRBV18 - CASSQSGNYGYTF TGTGCCAGCTCACAGTCGGGGAACTATGGCTACACCTTC
TRBD1 TRBJ1-4 TRBV6-1 - CASSEQGAINEKLFF TGTGCCAGCAGTGAACAGGGGGCAATCAATGAAAAACTGTTTTTT
- TRBJ1-2 TRBV6-1 - CASSEAARGNYGYTF TGTGCCAGCAGTGAAGCGGCCAGGGGAAACTATGGCTACACCTTC
TRBD1 TRBJ1-2 TRBV10-3 - CAISESTGTGYGYTF TGTGCCATCAGTGAGTCGACCGGGACAGGGTATGGCTACACCTTC
- TRBJ1-1 TRBV12-5 - CASGYSSWRDTEAFF TGTGCTAGTGGTTACTCGTCCTGGAGGGACACTGAAGCTTTCTTT
TRBD1 TRBJ1-1 TRBV28 - CASSLWGQIAEAFF TGTGCCAGCAGTTTATGGGGACAGATAGCCGAAGCTTTCTTT
- TRBJ1-2 TRBV6-5 - CASSSGIYGYTF TGTGCCAGCAGTTCAGGGATCTATGGCTACACCTTC
TRBD1 TRBJ1-1 TRBV6-1 - CASSGKTGGKGTEAFF TGTGCCAGCAGTGGGAAGACAGGGGGCAAGGGCACTGAAGCTTTCTTT
- TRBJ2-2 TRBV19 - CASSSGVPSNTGELFF TGTGCCAGTAGTTCAGGGGTCCCGTCGAACACCGGGGAGCTGTTTTTT
- TRBJ1-2 TRBV5-1 - CASSMTPHYGYTF TGCGCCAGCAGCATGACTCCCCACTATGGCTACACCTTC
TRBD2 TRBJ2-2 TRBV5-1 - CASSLTTSGTGELFF TGCGCCAGCAGCTTGACGACTAGCGGAACCGGGGAGCTGTTTTTT
TRBD2 TRBJ2-3 TRBV7-7 once CASSFGLAGGPLRTDTQYF TGTGCCAGCAGCTTTGGACTAGCGGGGGGCCCACTCCGCACAGATACGCAGTATTTT
TRBD2 TRBJ2-5 TRBV7-2 - CASSLATPRASSGGGTQYF TGTGCCAGCAGCTTAGCCACCCCACGGGCTAGTAGCGGGGGTGGCACCCAGTACTTC
TRBD1 TRBJ1-1 TRBV7-2 few CASSTRRTGGNTEAFF TGTGCCAGCAGCACAAGAAGGACAGGGGGAAACACTGAAGCTTTCTTT
- TRBJ1-2 TRBV6-5 - CASNKRGGDGYTF TGTGCCAGCAACAAAAGGGGGGGCGATGGCTACACCTTC